This is a list of T cell receptor beta chains from one sample in a study of blood T cell repertoires in COVID-19. Profiled with immunoSEQ multiplex PCR; TCRdb holds only in-frame clones, not every one. The table has 200,000 to 250,000 clones, 85% seen once; the top ten hold about 19%. The sample was PBMCs or T cells enriched from blood (not recorded which). The origin of the receptors is a man in his forties who had recovered from COVID-19. The CDR3 runs from the conserved cysteine through the conserved F or W. The order of the fields is V gene, CDR3 length, clone size, J gene, D gene, CDR3 DNA, CDR3 protein. A D gene is named only where the DNA matches it firmly. Size values are once, few and many counts, or a class for expanded clones, and some rows have none.

V gene: TRBV29-1; CDR3 length: 14; clone size: .; J gene: TRBJ2-2; D gene: TRBD1; CDR3 DNA: TGCAGCGTTGTTTCAGGGGGTCGTTCCGGGGAGCTGTTTTTT; CDR3 protein: CSVVSGGRSGELFF
V gene: TRBV30; CDR3 length: 13; clone size: .; J gene: TRBJ1-2; D gene: .; CDR3 DNA: TGTGCCTGGAGTCCACATGGTAACTATGGCTACACCTTC; CDR3 protein: CAWSPHGNYGYTF
V gene: TRBV7-2; CDR3 length: 16; clone size: .; J gene: TRBJ2-7; D gene: TRBD2; CDR3 DNA: TGTGCCAGCAGCTGGCGCCGACTAGCGGGGGCCTACGAGCAGTACTTC; CDR3 protein: CASSWRRLAGAYEQYF
V gene: TRBV25-1; CDR3 length: 14; clone size: .; J gene: TRBJ1-2; D gene: .; CDR3 DNA: TGTGCCAGCAGTGAATATGACAGAGCATATGGCTACACCTTC; CDR3 protein: CASSEYDRAYGYTF
V gene: TRBV7-7; CDR3 length: 16; clone size: .; J gene: TRBJ2-5; D gene: TRBD1; CDR3 DNA: TGTGCTAGCAGCAAACACCAAGGACAGGGTCGGGAGACCCAGTACTTC; CDR3 protein: CASSKHQGQGRETQYF
V gene: TRBV7-9; CDR3 length: 15; clone size: .; J gene: TRBJ2-7; D gene: TRBD1; CDR3 DNA: TGTGCCAGCAGCGGAGGACAGGGGGTGCCTTACGAGCAGTACTTC; CDR3 protein: CASSGGQGVPYEQYF
V gene: TRBV7-3; CDR3 length: 17; clone size: .; J gene: TRBJ1-2; D gene: TRBD1; CDR3 DNA: TGTGCCAGCAGCGAAACCCCCGGACAGGGGCTCACTGATGGCTACACCTTC; CDR3 protein: CASSETPGQGLTDGYTF
V gene: TRBV28; CDR3 length: 16; clone size: .; J gene: TRBJ2-7; D gene: TRBD2; CDR3 DNA: TGTGCCAGCAGTCTAGCGACTAGCGGGAGTTTCTACGAGCAGTACTTC; CDR3 protein: CASSLATSGSFYEQYF
V gene: TRBV6-5; CDR3 length: 14; clone size: .; J gene: TRBJ2-7; D gene: .; CDR3 DNA: TGTGCCAGCAGTTACGGAACTAGCTCCTACGAGCAGTACTTC; CDR3 protein: CASSYGTSSYEQYF
V gene: TRBV28; CDR3 length: 15; clone size: .; J gene: TRBJ2-7; D gene: TRBD2; CDR3 DNA: TGTGCCAGCAGTTCCGGGGGGGGTCAAGAGTACGAGCAGTACTTC; CDR3 protein: CASSSGGGQEYEQYF
V gene: TRBV27; CDR3 length: 16; clone size: once; J gene: TRBJ1-2; D gene: TRBD1; CDR3 DNA: TGTGCCAGCAGTTTCGGACAGGGGGCTTCCTTTTGGGGCTACACCTTC; CDR3 protein: CASSFGQGASFWGYTF
V gene: TRBV18; CDR3 length: 16; clone size: .; J gene: TRBJ2-3; D gene: TRBD2; CDR3 DNA: TGTGCCAGCTCACCCCTAGCGGGAGGGGCCGCAGATACGCAGTATTTT; CDR3 protein: CASSPLAGGAADTQYF
V gene: TRBV5-4; CDR3 length: 13; clone size: .; J gene: TRBJ2-7; D gene: .; CDR3 DNA: TGTGCCAGCTCTACCCCCCCCAAGAGGAAGCAGTACTTC; CDR3 protein: CASSTPPKRKQYF
V gene: TRBV11-2; CDR3 length: 19; clone size: .; J gene: TRBJ2-7; D gene: TRBD2; CDR3 DNA: TGTGCCAGCAGTTTTACAGGGGGGACTAGCGGGAGGAGCTCCTACGAGCAGTACTTC; CDR3 protein: CASSFTGGTSGRSSYEQYF
V gene: TRBV19; CDR3 length: 15; clone size: .; J gene: TRBJ1-2; D gene: TRBD1; CDR3 DNA: TGTGCCAGTAGTCCGTGGGACAGGGGGTTCTATGGCTACACCTTC; CDR3 protein: CASSPWDRGFYGYTF
V gene: TRBV19; CDR3 length: 14; clone size: .; J gene: TRBJ2-7; D gene: TRBD2; CDR3 DNA: TGTGCCAGTACCCCAAGCGGGAGCTTCTACGAGCAGTACTTC; CDR3 protein: CASTPSGSFYEQYF